The rows below give T cell receptor beta chains drawn from one sample of a study of response to subunit inactivated influenza vaccine. TCRdb re-called the RT-PCR reads through MiXCR, storing one row per CDR3 protein. The sample lists 300,000 to 350,000 distinct CDR3 sequences, 20% to 25% occurring once. Material: PBMCs from blood, obtained roughly 20 months after vaccination. Source of these receptors: a man between 50 and 69 years old who received an inactivated influenza vaccine. CDR3s include the opening cysteine and the closing phenylalanine or tryptophan. The D gene is left open where the match is weak. Expanded clones are given a class, and other clones once, few, many or no size at all.

j_call v_call clone_size d_call cdr3_aa cdr3_nt
TRBJ2-3 TRBV5-1 - - CASQERYRGTDTQYF TGCGCCAGCCAAGAGCGGTACAGGGGCACAGATACGCAGTATTTT
TRBJ1-4 TRBV2 few - CASTRPVPNEKLFF TGTGCCAGCACAAGGCCCGTTCCTAATGAAAAACTGTTTTTT
TRBJ2-1 TRBV2 - - CASSEAWSGEVGNEQFF TGTGCCAGCAGTGAAGCTTGGTCAGGGGAGGTGGGCAATGAGCAGTTCTTC
TRBJ1-2 TRBV18 - - CASSPPGGTLYGYTF TGTGCCAGCTCACCACCGGGAGGGACCCTTTATGGCTACACCTTC
TRBJ1-4 TRBV28 - - CASSQPGQSENEKLFF TGTGCCAGCAGCCAACCAGGACAGTCTGAAAATGAAAAACTGTTTTTT
TRBJ2-1 TRBV19 once - CASSIAYVGVWGNEQFF TGTGCCAGTAGTATTGCTTACGTCGGGGTCTGGGGGAATGAGCAGTTCTTC
TRBJ1-6 TRBV10-3 many - CAISESGNSPLHF TGTGCCATCAGTGAGTCAGGGAATTCACCCCTCCACTTT
TRBJ2-1 TRBV7-7 few - CASSSDSKPYNEQFF TGTGCCAGCAGCTCGGACAGCAAGCCCTACAATGAGCAGTTCTTC
TRBJ1-2 TRBV27 many TRBD1 CASLSVQGAYGYTF TGTGCCAGCCTCTCCGTACAGGGGGCATATGGCTACACCTTC
TRBJ2-5 TRBV27 few TRBD2 CASSHSGTETQYF TGTGCCAGCAGTCACAGCGGGACGGAGACCCAGTACTTC
TRBJ1-1 TRBV4-3 few - CASSQDRAGSNTEAFF TGCGCCAGCAGCCAAGATCGGGCCGGCTCGAACACTGAAGCTTTCTTT
TRBJ2-2 TRBV19 - - CASSILRGGTGELFF TGTGCCAGTAGTATCCTTAGGGGCGGGACCGGGGAGCTGTTTTTT
TRBJ1-2 TRBV18 few - CASSPLRSRDKANYGYTF TGTGCCAGCTCACCACTGAGATCGCGGGACAAAGCTAACTATGGCTACACCTTC
TRBJ1-6 TRBV18 many TRBD1 CASSPGQGNSPLHF TGTGCCAGCAGCCCCGGACAGGGGAATTCACCCCTCCACTTT
TRBJ1-2 TRBV6-5 - TRBD1 CASSNRGRHYGYTF TGTGCCAGCAGTAACAGGGGGAGGCACTATGGCTACACCTTC
TRBJ1-3 TRBV7-8 many - CASSLGGSSGNTIYF TGTGCCAGCAGCTTAGGGGGTTCCTCTGGAAACACCATATATTTT
TRBJ1-1 TRBV20-1 few - CSAAPHSAFF TGCAGTGCTGCGCCCCATTCAGCTTTCTTT
TRBJ1-2 TRBV12-2 - - CASRLVRDRVYGYTF TGTGCAAGTCGCTTAGTTAGGGACAGGGTTTATGGCTACACCTTC
TRBJ2-3 TRBV28 few - CASSYPLGAAFSPDPDTQYF TGTGCCAGCAGCTACCCTTTGGGGGCCGCCTTCTCGCCGGATCCAGATACGCAGTATTTT
TRBJ2-7 TRBV20-1 - TRBD2 CSAHTSGPYEQYF TGCAGTGCTCACACTAGCGGCCCCTACGAGCAGTACTTC
TRBJ2-1 TRBV6-5 - TRBD2 CASSSTGLRGTRSRQFF TGTGCCAGCAGTTCAACGGGACTTAGGGGGACTAGGAGTCGGCAGTTCTTC
TRBJ1-1 TRBV12-3/TRBV12-4 few - CASSLWGPDTEAFF TGTGCCAGCAGTTTATGGGGGCCGGACACTGAAGCTTTCTTT
TRBJ1-4 TRBV5-4 few - CASSSTPRQGSNEKLFF TGTGCCAGCAGCTCGACACCGCGGCAAGGCTCTAATGAAAAACTGTTTTTT
TRBJ1-2 TRBV9 - - CASSVGDRTEYGYTF TGTGCCAGCAGCGTAGGTGACAGAACTGAGTATGGCTACACCTTC
TRBJ1-5 TRBV19 - - CASSPRTAPLPQHF TGTGCCAGTAGTCCAAGGACAGCCCCGCTGCCCCAGCATTTT
TRBJ1-2 TRBV2 few - CASSAANYGYTF TGTGCCAGCAGTGCAGCTAACTATGGCTACACCTTC
TRBJ2-7 TRBV10-2 - TRBD1 CASSEGTGATYEQYF TGCGCCAGCAGTGAGGGGACAGGGGCGACCTACGAGCAGTACTTC
TRBJ2-3 TRBV5-4 - - CASSLRQRSSTDTQYF TGTGCCAGCAGCTTGCGGCAGCGGAGTAGCACAGATACGCAGTATTTT
TRBJ1-5 TRBV20-1 - - CSARDLGGVRGGRAQHF TGCAGTGCTAGAGATCTCGGGGGGGTAAGGGGAGGCCGGGCCCAGCATTTT
TRBJ2-7 TRBV27 - - CASSFSSGTLSYEQYF TGTGCCAGCAGTTTCTCCTCCGGGACCCTTTCCTACGAGCAGTACTTC
TRBJ2-5 TRBV7-6 - - CASRRGTAIQETQYF TGTGCCAGCAGGCGCGGGACAGCCATTCAAGAGACCCAGTACTTC
TRBJ1-5 TRBV18 few - CASSPPLGQPQHF TGTGCCAGCTCACCACCGCTTGGTCAGCCCCAGCATTTT
TRBJ2-7 TRBV3-1 - TRBD2 CASSQTGREGEQYF TGTGCCAGCAGCCAAACGGGACGGGAGGGCGAGCAGTACTTC
TRBJ1-4 TRBV12-3/TRBV12-4 few TRBD1 CASSFYRGLGELFF TGTGCCAGCAGTTTTTACAGGGGCCTCGGGGAACTGTTTTTT
TRBJ2-5 TRBV7-6 - TRBD1 CASSLTGWETQYF TGTGCCAGCAGCTTGACAGGGTGGGAGACCCAGTACTTC
TRBJ2-1 TRBV4-3 - TRBD2 CASSQESGLAGFSYNEQFF TGCGCCAGCAGCCAAGAGTCAGGACTAGCGGGATTCTCCTACAATGAGCAGTTCTTC
TRBJ1-5 TRBV10-3 many - CAISAGIQPQHF TGTGCCATCAGTGCAGGAATTCAGCCCCAGCATTTT
TRBJ2-3 TRBV3-1 - - CASSQMWGPADTQYF TGTGCCAGCAGCCAAATGTGGGGCCCCGCAGATACGCAGTATTTT
TRBJ2-1 TRBV18 few - CASSQINEQFF TGTGCCAGCTCTCAGATCAATGAGCAGTTCTTC